Described below is a single TCR beta chain sequence and its context. This entry belongs to a study of shared clonotypes between healthy human individuals. For the study at large: The study drew on a couple of women and a few men aged 18 to 49 as donors.

Clones were read by immunoSEQ multiplex PCR, and TCRdb kept only the in-frame ones, dropping some. The data hold fewer than 650,000 clones, with less than 80% observed a single time. CDR1 WSHSY and CDR2 SAAADI come from the germline V gene. V shed 4 bases and J shed 3 bases, with 13 bases lying between them. The CDR3 sequence is 14 residues long. Sequencing was performed on PBMCs. This TCR was recovered from a woman between 35 and 50 years old in good health. Some clones in this sample may be carry-over from other donors' samples. The chain recombines TRBV10-2 with TRBJ2-7; no firm D call. Here the CDR3 DNA reads TGCGCCAGCAGTGGGTTGGCCCGAGTCTACGAGCAGTACTTC. Translated, it gives CASSGLARVYEQYF.